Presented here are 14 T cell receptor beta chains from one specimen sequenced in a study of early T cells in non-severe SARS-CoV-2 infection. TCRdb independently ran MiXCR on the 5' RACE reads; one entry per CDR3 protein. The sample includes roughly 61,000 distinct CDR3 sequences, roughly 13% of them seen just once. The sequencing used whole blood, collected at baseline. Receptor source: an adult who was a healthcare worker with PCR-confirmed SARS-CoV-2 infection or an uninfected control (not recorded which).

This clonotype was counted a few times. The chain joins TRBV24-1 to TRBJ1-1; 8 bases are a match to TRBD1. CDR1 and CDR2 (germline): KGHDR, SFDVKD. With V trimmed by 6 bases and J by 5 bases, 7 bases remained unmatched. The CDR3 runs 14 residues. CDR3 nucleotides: TGTGCCACCAGTTCAACAGGGGGAAAGACTGAAGCTTTCTTT. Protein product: CATSSTGGKTEAFF.

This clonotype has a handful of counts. The CDR3 spells CASGLAGNEQFF. In DNA form, the CDR3 reads TGTGCTAGTGGTTTGGCAGGGAATGAGCAGTTCTTC. The chain couples TRBV12-5 to TRBJ2-1, with D possibly TRBD1 on 5 matching bases. Trimming took 1 base from V and 7 from J, leaving 5 bases between them. Germline CDR1 is LGHNT and CDR2 is FRNRAP. This CDR3 is built from 12 residues.

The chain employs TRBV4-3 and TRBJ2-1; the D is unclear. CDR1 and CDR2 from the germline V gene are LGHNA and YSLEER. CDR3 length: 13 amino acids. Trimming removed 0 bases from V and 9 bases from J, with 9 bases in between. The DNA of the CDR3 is TGCGCCAGCAGCCAAGATCCCCGTGGTGAGCAGTTCTTC. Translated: CASSQDPRGEQFF.

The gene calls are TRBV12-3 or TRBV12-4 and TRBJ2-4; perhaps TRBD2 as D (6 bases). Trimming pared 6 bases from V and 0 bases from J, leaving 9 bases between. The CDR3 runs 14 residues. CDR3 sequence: CASRAGGAKNIQYF. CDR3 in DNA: TGTGCCAGCAGGGCCGGGGGAGCCAAAAACATTCAGTACTTC.

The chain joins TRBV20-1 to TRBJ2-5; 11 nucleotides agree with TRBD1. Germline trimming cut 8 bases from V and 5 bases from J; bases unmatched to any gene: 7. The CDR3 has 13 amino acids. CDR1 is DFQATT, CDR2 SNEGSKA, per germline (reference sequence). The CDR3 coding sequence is TGCAGTTCACGGACAGGGGGCTTGGAGACCCAGTACTTC. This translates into CSSRTGGLETQYF.

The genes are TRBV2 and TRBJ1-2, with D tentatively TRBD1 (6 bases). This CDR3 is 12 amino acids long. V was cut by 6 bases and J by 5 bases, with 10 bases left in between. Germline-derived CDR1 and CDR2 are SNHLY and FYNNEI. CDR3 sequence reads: CASRATGYGYTF. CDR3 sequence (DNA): TGTGCCAGCAGAGCTACAGGGTATGGCTACACCTTC.

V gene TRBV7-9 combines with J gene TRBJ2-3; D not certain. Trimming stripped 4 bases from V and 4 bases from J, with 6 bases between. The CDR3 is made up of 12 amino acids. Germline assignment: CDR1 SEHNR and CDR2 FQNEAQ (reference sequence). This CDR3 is CASSSAPDTQYF. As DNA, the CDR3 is TGTGCCAGCAGCTCTGCTCCAGATACGCAGTATTTT.

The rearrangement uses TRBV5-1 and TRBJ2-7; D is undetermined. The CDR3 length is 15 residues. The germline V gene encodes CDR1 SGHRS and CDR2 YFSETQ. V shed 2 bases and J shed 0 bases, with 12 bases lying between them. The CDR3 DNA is TGCGCCAGCAGCTTATTCCTTGACGGCTCCTACGAGCAGTACTTC. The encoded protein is CASSLFLDGSYEQYF.

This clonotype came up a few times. CDR3 protein: CASSYGSQGALNQPQHF. The CDR3 DNA reads as TGTGCCAGCAGCTACGGGTCCCAGGGGGCACTCAATCAGCCCCAGCATTTT. This rearrangement joins TRBV6-6 to TRBJ1-5; 8 positions agree with TRBD1. The junction had 13 bases not matched to a gene; V was cut back by 6 bases and J by 3 bases. The CDR3 contains 17 residues. Germline CDR1 reads MNHNY; CDR2 reads SVGAGI (reference sequence).

As DNA, the CDR3 is TGCGCCAGCAGCTTGGCCGGCTCGGGGACTAGCACCGGGGAGCTGTTTTTT. Translated: CASSLAGSGTSTGELFF. This chain connects TRBV5-1 to TRBJ2-2; the match to TRBD2 covers 8 bases. Germline trimming cut 0 bases from V and 4 bases from J; bases unmatched to any gene: 8. Germline-derived CDR1 and CDR2 are SGHRS and YFSETQ. The CDR3 is 17 residues long.

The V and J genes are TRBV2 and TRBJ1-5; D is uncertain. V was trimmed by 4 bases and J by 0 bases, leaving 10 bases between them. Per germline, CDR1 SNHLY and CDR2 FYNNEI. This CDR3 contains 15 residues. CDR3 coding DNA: TGTGCCAGCAGTGCAGACATACTTAGCAATCAGCCCCAGCATTTT. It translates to CASSADILSNQPQHF.

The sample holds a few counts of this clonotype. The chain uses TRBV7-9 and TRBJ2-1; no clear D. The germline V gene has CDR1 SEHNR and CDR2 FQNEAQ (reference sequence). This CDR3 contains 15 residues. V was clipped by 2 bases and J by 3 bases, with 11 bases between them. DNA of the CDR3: TGTGCCAGCAGCTTATCCGGCCACTACTACAATGAGCAGTTCTTC. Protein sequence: CASSLSGHYYNEQFF.

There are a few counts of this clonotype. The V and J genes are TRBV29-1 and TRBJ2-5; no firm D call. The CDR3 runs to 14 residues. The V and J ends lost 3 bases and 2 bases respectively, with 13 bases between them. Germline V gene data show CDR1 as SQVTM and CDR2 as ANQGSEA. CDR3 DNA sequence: TGCAGCGTTGATCGGCCACTATATCAAGAGACCCAGTACTTC. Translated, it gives CSVDRPLYQETQYF.

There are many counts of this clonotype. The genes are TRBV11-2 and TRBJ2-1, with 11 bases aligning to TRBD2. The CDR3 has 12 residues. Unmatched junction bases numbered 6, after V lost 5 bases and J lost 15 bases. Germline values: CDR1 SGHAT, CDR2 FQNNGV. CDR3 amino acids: CASSPTSGIGFF. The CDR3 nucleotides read TGTGCCAGCAGCCCGACTAGCGGGATAGGGTTCTTC.